These 10 T cell receptor beta chains originate from one sample sequenced in a study of T cell repertoires and HLA-DP antigens. No antigen is known for these receptors. Libraries were prepared by immunoSEQ multiplex PCR; TCRdb keeps only in-frame clonotypes and omits some of them. The sample includes roughly 70,000 clones, about four fifths of them seen just once. The source material was CD4+ T cells from PBMCs. These receptors were obtained from a man between 60 and 75 years old in good health and CMV-seronegative.

This sequence joins TRBV2 and TRBJ1-5; D is unresolved. The CDR3 consists of 15 residues. Germline lookup yields CDR1 SNHLY and CDR2 FYNNEI. Trimming removed 1 base from V and 1 base from J, with 8 bases in between. The CDR3 DNA reads TGTGCCAGCAGTGAAGTAAGAGAGAGCAATCAGCCCCAGCATTTT. As protein: CASSEVRESNQPQHF. The full variable domain, with the rest looked up from reference TRBV2 and TRBJ1-5, is EPEVTQTPSHQVTQMGQEVILRCVPISNHLYFYWYRQILGQKVEFLVSFYNNEISEKSEIFDDQFSVERPDGSNFTLKIRSTKLEDSAMYFCASSEVRESNQPQHFGDGTRLSIL.

CDR3: CSFRDRGTGYTF. In nucleotides, the CDR3 is TGCAGTTTCCGGGACAGGGGTACCGGCTACACCTTC. The gene calls are TRBV29-1 and TRBJ1-2; 10 positions match TRBD1. Germline assignment: CDR1 SQVTM and CDR2 ANQGSEA. This CDR3 is built from 12 residues.

The chain uses TRBV11-1 and TRBJ2-1; D is possibly TRBD2 (7 bases). CDR1 is SGHAT and CDR2 is FQDESV in the germline V gene (reference sequence). Trimming stripped 8 bases from V and 8 bases from J, with 22 bases between. The CDR3 consists of 15 residues. This chain's CDR3 is CASSWGGKFVDEQFF. The CDR3 nucleotides read TGTGCCAGCTCCTGGGGGGGCAAATTTGTGGATGAGCAGTTCTTC.

The count of this clone is one. CDR3 amino acids: CASSLSVLAKNIQYF. The CDR3, as DNA: TGTGCCAGCAGTTTATCCGTGCTAGCCAAAAACATTCAGTACTTC. The genes are TRBV28 and TRBJ2-4; no reliable D call. V lost 1 base, J lost 0 bases, and 7 bases lay in between. CDR3 length: 15 amino acids. The germline V gene encodes CDR1 MDHEN and CDR2 SYDVKM.

The V gene is TRBV21-1, the J gene TRBJ2-6; the listed D gene, TRBD1, was not tested against the DNA. TRBV21-1 is noted as a pseudogene. This CDR3 has 16 residues. CDR3 loop: CASSTRGGSGANVLTF. The CDR3 bases are TGTGCCAGCAGCACCCGAGGGGGCTCTGGGGCCAACGTCCTGACTTTC.

The chain links TRBV9 to TRBJ2-3; D possibly matches TRBD1 or TRBD2 (5 bases each). The ends were cut back, 4 bases at V and 2 bases at J, with 11 bases in the middle. Germline V gene lookup returns CDR1 SGDLS and CDR2 YYNGEE. CDR3 size: 14 residues. CDR3: CASSNRDHTDTQYF. For the CDR3, the DNA is TGTGCCAGCAGCAACCGGGACCACACAGATACGCAGTATTTT.

This rearrangement joins TRBV5-1 to TRBJ1-1; unclear D gene. Per germline, CDR1 SGHRS and CDR2 YFSETQ. Deletions cut 0 bases from V and 4 bases from J, with 7 bases between. This CDR3 is built from 13 residues. The CDR3 sequence is CASSLGIVTEAFF. The DNA of the CDR3 is TGCGCCAGCAGCTTGGGCATAGTCACTGAAGCTTTCTTT.

The V call is TRBV9, the J call TRBJ1-1; D may be TRBD1 (5 bases). The CDR3 contains 16 residues. Between the trimmed V and J ends, which lost 1 base and 4 bases, there was a span of 17 bases. Per the germline V gene, CDR1 is SGDLS and CDR2 is YYNGEE. The CDR3 spells CASSVSSGEDTTEAFF. In nucleotides, the CDR3 is TGTGCCAGCAGCGTAAGCTCGGGGGAGGATACCACTGAAGCTTTCTTT. Together with reference TRBV9 and TRBJ1-1, the CDR3 gives the full variable domain: DSGVTQTPKHLITATGQRVTLRCSPRSGDLSVYWYQQSLDQGLQFLIQYYNGEERAKGNILERFSAQQFPDLHSELNLSSLELGDSALYFCASSVSSGEDTTEAFFGQGTRLTVV.

The V gene is TRBV7-9, the J gene TRBJ2-1, with D perhaps assigned TRBD1 or TRBD2 (5 bases each). The CDR3 sequence is 16 residues long. The germline V and J ends were trimmed by 1 base and 2 bases, with 12 bases remaining between them. Germline V gene data show CDR1 as SEHNR and CDR2 as FQNEAQ (reference sequence). The CDR3 bases are TGTGCCAGCAGCTTAGATGGGGGAAGGACCTACAATGAGCAGTTCTTC. It yields the protein CASSLDGGRTYNEQFF.

The chain employs TRBV4-1 and TRBJ2-1; the D gene is possibly TRBD1 (6 bases). CDR1 is MGHRA and CDR2 is YSYEKL in the germline V gene. The CDR3 has 16 residues. Between the trimmed V and J ends, which lost 0 bases and 7 bases, there was a span of 16 bases. In DNA form, the CDR3 reads TGCGCCAGCAGCCAAGATCCAATTGGGGGCGGGAATGAGCAGTTCTTC. Translation gives CASSQDPIGGGNEQFF.